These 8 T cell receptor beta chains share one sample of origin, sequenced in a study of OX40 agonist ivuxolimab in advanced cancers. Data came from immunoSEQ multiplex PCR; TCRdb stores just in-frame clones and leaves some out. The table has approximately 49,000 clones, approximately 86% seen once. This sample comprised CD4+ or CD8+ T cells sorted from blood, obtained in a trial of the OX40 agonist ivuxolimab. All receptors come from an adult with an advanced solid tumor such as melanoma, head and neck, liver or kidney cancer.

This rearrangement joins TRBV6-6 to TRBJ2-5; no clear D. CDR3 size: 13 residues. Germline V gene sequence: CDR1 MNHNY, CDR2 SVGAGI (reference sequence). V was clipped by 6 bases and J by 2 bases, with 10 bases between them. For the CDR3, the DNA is TGTGCCAGCAGCTTGACAAAACAAGAGACCCAGTACTTC. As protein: CASSLTKQETQYF.

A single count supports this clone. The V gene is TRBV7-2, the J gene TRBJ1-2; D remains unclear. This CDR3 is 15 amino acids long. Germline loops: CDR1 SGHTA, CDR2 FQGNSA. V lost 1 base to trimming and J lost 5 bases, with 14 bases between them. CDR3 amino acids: CASSLGWLREYGYTF. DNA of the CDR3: TGTGCCAGCAGCTTAGGATGGTTGAGGGAGTATGGCTACACCTTC.

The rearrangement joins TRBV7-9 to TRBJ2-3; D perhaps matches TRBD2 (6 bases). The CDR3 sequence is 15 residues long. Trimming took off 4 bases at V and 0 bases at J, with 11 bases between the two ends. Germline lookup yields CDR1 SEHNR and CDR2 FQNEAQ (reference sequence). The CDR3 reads CASSSEGLSTDTQYF. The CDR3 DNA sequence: TGTGCCAGCAGCTCTGAGGGACTCAGCACAGATACGCAGTATTTT.

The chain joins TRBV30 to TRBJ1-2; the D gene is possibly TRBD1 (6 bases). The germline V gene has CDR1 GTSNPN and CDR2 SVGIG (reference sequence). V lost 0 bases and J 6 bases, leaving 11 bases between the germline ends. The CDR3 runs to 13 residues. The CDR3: CAWSVTGMNGYTF. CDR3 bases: TGTGCCTGGAGTGTAACAGGGATGAATGGCTACACCTTC.

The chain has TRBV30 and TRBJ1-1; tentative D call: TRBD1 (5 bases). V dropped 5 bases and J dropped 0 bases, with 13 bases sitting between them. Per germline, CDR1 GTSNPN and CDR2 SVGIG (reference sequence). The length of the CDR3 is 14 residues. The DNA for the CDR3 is TGTGCCTGGCAGGCAGGGACCTTGAACACTGAAGCTTTCTTT. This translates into CAWQAGTLNTEAFF.

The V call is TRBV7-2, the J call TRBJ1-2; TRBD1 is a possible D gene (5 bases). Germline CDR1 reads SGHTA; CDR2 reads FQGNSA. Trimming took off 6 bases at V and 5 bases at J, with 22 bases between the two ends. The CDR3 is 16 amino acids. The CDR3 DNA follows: TGTGCCAGCAGTCGACAAGGGCCAGGGTCACAGTATGGCTACACCTTC. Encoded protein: CASSRQGPGSQYGYTF.

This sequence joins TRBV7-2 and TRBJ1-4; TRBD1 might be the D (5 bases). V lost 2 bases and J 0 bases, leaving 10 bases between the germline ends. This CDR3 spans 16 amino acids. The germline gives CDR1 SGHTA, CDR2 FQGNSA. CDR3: CASSLNGAATNEKLFF. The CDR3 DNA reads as TGTGCCAGCAGCTTAAATGGGGCAGCAACTAATGAAAAACTGTTTTTT.

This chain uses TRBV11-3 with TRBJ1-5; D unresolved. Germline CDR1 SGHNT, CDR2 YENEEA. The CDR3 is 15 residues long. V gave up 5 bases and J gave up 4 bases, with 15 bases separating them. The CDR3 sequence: CASSPPDPRNQPQHF. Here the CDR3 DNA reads TGTGCCAGCAGCCCCCCCGACCCGAGGAATCAGCCCCAGCATTTT.